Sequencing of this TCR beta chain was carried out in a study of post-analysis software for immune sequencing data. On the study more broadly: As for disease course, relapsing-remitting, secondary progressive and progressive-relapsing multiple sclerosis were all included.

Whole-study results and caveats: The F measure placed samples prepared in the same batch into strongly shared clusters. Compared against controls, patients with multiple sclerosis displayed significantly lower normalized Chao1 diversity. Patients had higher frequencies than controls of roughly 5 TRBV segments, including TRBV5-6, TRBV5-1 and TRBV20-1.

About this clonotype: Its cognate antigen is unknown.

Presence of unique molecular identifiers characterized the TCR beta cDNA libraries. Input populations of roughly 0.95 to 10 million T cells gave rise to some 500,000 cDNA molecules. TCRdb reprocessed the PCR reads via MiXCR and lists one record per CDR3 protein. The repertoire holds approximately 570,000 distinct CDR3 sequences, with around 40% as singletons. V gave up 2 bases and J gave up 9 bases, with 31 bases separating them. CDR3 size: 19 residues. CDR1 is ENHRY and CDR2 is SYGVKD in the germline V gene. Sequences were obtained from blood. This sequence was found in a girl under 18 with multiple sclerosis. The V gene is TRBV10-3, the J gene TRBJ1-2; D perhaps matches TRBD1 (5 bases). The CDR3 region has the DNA TGTGCCATCAGTGAGGCGGGGTTGAGCGGGACCCCGTCGATTTATCGCTACACCTTC. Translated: CAISEAGLSGTPSIYRYTF.